This TCR beta chain originates from a study of blood T cell repertoires in COVID-19. Between the trimmed V and J ends, which lost 4 bases and 5 bases, there was a span of 8 bases. This CDR3 is 13 amino acids long. CDR1 MGHRA and CDR2 YSYEKL come from the germline V gene. TCRdb keeps only in-frame clones here, not all; method: immunoSEQ multiplex PCR. The table lists some 200,000 clones, about 80% of them singletons. The sequence derives from a woman in her fifties or sixties with acute COVID-19. This chain connects TRBV4-1 to TRBJ1-4, with D unclear. Sequencing used PBMCs or T cells enriched from blood (not recorded which). The DNA for the CDR3 is TGCGCCAGCAGCCGTGTTACAAATGAAAAACTGTTTTTT. It is translated as CASSRVTNEKLFF.